This TCR beta chain was recorded in a study of cytomegalovirus exposure and HLA in healthy donors listed by TCRdb under 2017. Regarding the research as a whole: According to a later analysis, one platform produced both the 110 or so validation repertoires and the roughly 660 repertoires of the first cohort. The study aimed to test whether cataloging public T cell receptors could reveal signatures of past pathogen exposure. Along with the roughly 710-subject first cohort, a separate validation cohort of over 90 different subjects was used. To predict cytomegalovirus infection status, the study brought together high-throughput TCR immunosequencing, statistical association of individual TCRs with disease status, and machine learning.

Comment on this clone: Its antigen specificity is not known. No per-base quality is available; no much larger clone lies one base away.

The CDR3, from cysteine to phenylalanine, totals 14 residues. The DNA shown is the 42-base CDR3, in frame from base 1. V is clipped by 3 bases and J by 6 bases, and the sequence between their germline boundaries is 11 bases long. Taken from the germline V gene, the CDR1 and CDR2 loops are SNHLY and FYNNEI. Library prep was done by the immunoSEQ multiplex PCR assay. As for how the authors treated the data: A statistical classification framework was built for diagnosing cytomegalovirus status from the catalog of TCR beta chain sequences. Held by TCRdb, this immuneACCESS table contains in-frame sequences only and omits some clones. Under half of the omission traces to an unresolved V gene where checked; the cause of the rest is unknown. V, J and clone size are taken as reported in that table, and D and trimming were inferred from the DNA itself. For this sample there are a few hundred thousand clones; around 90% appear just once. The ten largest clonotypes hold about 0.36% of the sample.

What the study reported, not specific to this receptor: While some public TCRs were present in many individuals, most TCR sequences turned up only very rarely across donors. The study listed approximately 150 TCR beta chains as associated with cytomegalovirus. All 120 or so repertoires were used to score co-occurrence in the validation cohort in a later analysis, because that analysis had no HLA typing for the cohort. In both the original and validation cohorts, the classifier was reported to diagnose cytomegalovirus status with high specificity and sensitivity. The authors suggested that the approach could potentially be generalized to other disease states and immunological phenotypes. A few of the identified cytomegalovirus-associated TCR beta chains were confirmed in vitro to be specific for cytomegalovirus antigens. A later analysis found that TCRs clustered in the first cohort also tended to co-occur in the roughly 120 validation repertoires, with roughly 95% of cluster scores above 0.

The donors belonged to the validation cohort of around 120 subjects, which was separate from the approximately 700-subject first cohort. The chain employs TRBV2 and TRBJ1-4; too little of a D gene remains to name it. Sequencing was performed on PBMCs. The sequence was obtained from a woman between 18 and 29 years old in good health and CMV-seronegative. CDR3 loop: CASSDTGFDEKLFF. The sequence in DNA is TGTGCCAGCAGTGATACGGGATTTGATGAAAAACTGTTTTTT. With all but the CDR3 taken from the reference TRBV2 and TRBJ1-4 genes, the full variable domain is: EPEVTQTPSHQVTQMGQEVILRCVPISNHLYFYWYRQILGQKVEFLVSFYNNEISEKSEIFDDQFSVERPDGSNFTLKIRSTKLEDSAMYFCASSDTGFDEKLFFGSGTQLSVL.